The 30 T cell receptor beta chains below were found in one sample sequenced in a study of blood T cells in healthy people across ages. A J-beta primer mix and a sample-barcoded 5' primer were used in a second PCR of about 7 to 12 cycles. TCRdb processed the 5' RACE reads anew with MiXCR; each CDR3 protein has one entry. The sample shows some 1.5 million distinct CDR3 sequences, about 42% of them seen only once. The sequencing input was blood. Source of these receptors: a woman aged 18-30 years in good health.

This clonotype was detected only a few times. CDR3: CASSQQHHNEQFF. The CDR3 nucleotides read TGCGCCAGCAGCCAGCAACACCACAATGAGCAGTTCTTC. The chain is built from TRBV4-3 and TRBJ2-1; D gene uncertain. The CDR3 sequence is 13 residues long. Trimming stripped 3 bases from V and 5 bases from J, with 8 bases between. Germline V gene lookup returns CDR1 LGHNA and CDR2 YSLEER.

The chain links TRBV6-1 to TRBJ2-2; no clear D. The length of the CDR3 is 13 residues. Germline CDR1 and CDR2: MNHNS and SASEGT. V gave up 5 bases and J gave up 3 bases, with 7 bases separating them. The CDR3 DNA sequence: TGTGCCAGCAGTTCCCATGACACCGGGGAGCTGTTTTTT. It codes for CASSSHDTGELFF.

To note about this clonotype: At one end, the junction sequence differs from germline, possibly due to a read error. The DNA of the CDR3 is TGTGCCAGCGGTCTAGCGGCGAGCTCCTACAATGAGAAGTTCTTC. Translation: CASGLAASSYNEKFF. This rearrangement joins TRBV6-5 to TRBJ2-1, with 7 positions matching TRBD2. CDR1 and CDR2 (germline): MNHEY, SVGAGI. This CDR3 has 15 amino acids.

The CDR3 DNA reads as TGCAGTGCTCGCGGGGTAGATAATTCACCCCTCCACTTT. It translates to CSARGVDNSPLHF. V gene TRBV20-1 combines with J gene TRBJ1-6; D remains unclear. The CDR3 loop spans 13 amino acids. V lost 5 bases and J 5 bases, leaving 10 bases between the germline ends. Germline lookup yields CDR1 DFQATT and CDR2 SNEGSKA (reference sequence).

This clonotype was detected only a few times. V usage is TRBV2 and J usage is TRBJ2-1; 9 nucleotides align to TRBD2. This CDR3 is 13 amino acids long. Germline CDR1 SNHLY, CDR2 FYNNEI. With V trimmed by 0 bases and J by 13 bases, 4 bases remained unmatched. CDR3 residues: CASSEAGTSIQFF. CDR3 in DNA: TGTGCCAGCAGTGAAGCTGGGACTAGCATTCAGTTCTTC.

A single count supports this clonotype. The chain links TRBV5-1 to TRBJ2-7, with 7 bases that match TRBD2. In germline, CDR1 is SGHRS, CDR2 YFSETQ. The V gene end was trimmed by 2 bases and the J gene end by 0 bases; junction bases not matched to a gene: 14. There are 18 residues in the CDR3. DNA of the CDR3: TGCGCCAGCAGCTTTAGGTCCCCGGCGGGAGTAGGCTCCTACGAGCAGTACTTC. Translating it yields CASSFRSPAGVGSYEQYF.

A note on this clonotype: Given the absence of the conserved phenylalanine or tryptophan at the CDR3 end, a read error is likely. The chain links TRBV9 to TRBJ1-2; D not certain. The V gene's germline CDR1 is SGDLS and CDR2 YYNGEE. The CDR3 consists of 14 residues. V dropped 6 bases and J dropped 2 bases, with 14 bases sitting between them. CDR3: CASTPRRANYGYTI. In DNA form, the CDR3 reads TGTGCCAGCACCCCGAGGAGGGCGAACTATGGCTACACCATC.

CDR3 nucleotide sequence: TGTGCCAGCGAGGGGGAAGAGAACACTGAAGCTTTCTTT. As protein: CASEGEENTEAFF. The chain combines TRBV11-3 with TRBJ1-1, with D maybe TRBD1 (6 bases). Germline loops: CDR1 SGHNT, CDR2 YENEEA. This CDR3 region has 13 residues. Trimming left V 8 bases short and J 1 base short, with 11 bases between.

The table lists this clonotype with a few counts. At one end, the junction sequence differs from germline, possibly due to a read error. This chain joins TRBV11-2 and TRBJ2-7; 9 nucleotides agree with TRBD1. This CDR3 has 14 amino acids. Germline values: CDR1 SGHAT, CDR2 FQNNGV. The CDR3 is CASTLGQGTVEQYF. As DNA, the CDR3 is TGTGCCAGCACCTTAGGACAGGGGACGGTCGAGCAGTACTTC. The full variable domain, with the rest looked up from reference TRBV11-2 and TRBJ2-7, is EAGVAQSPRYKIIEKRQSVAFWCNPISGHATLYWYQQILGQGPKLLIQFQNNGVVDDSQLPKDRFSAERLKGVDSTLKIQPAKLEDSAVYLCASTLGQGTVEQYFGPGTRLTVT.

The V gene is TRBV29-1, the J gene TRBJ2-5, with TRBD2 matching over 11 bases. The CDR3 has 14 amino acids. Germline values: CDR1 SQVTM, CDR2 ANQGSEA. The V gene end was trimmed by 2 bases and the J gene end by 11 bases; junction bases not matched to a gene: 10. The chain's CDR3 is CSVEWTSGYNEQYF. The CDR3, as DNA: TGCAGCGTTGAATGGACTAGCGGGTACAATGAGCAGTACTTC.

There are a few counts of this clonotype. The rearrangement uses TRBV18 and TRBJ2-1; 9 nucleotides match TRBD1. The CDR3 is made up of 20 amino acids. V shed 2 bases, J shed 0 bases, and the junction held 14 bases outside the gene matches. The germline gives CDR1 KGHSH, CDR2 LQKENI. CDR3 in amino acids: CASSPSWGQGSVGSYNEQFF. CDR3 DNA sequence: TGTGCCAGCTCACCAAGTTGGGGACAGGGTTCGGTAGGCTCCTACAATGAGCAGTTCTTC.

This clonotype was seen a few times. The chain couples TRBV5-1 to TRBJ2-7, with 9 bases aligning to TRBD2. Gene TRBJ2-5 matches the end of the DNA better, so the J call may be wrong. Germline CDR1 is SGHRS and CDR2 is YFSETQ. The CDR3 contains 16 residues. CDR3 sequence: CASSSTTAGGGETQYF. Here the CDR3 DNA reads TGCGCCAGCAGCTCAACAACAGCGGGAGGAGGAGAGACCCAGTACTTC.

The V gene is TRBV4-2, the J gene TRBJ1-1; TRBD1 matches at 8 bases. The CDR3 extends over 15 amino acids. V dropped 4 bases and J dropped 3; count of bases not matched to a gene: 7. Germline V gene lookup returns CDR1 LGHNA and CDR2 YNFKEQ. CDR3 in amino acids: CASSREDRDDTEAFF. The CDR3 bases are TGTGCCAGCAGCCGGGAGGACAGGGATGACACTGAAGCTTTCTTT.

The chain's CDR3 is CASSRHVSGANVLTF. CDR3 DNA sequence: TGTGCCAGCAGCCGACACGTCTCTGGGGCCAACGTCCTGACTTTC. This chain connects TRBV7-9 to TRBJ2-6; D uncertain. V dropped 5 bases and J dropped 0 bases, with 8 bases sitting between them. The CDR3 sequence is 15 residues long. CDR1 and CDR2 from the germline V gene are SEHNR and FQNEAQ (reference sequence).

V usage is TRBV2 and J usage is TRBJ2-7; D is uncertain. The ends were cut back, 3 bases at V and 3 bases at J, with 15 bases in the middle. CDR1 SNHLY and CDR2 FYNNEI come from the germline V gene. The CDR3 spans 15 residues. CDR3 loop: CASSDPGSAGYEQYF. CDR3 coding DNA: TGTGCCAGCAGTGACCCCGGTTCGGCCGGCTACGAGCAGTACTTC.

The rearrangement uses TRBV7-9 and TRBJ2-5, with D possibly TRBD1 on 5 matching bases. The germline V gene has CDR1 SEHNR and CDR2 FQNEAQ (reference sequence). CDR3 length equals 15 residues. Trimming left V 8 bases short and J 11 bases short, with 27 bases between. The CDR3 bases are TGTGCCAGCCCCGTCTTGGGGCGGCCCGACAATGAGCAGTACTTC. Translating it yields CASPVLGRPDNEQYF.

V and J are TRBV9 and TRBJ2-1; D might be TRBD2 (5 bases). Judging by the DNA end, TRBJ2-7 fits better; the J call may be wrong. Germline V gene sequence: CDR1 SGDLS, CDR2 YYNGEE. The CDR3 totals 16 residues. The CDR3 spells CASSVGGRAVYNEQYF. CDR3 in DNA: TGTGCCAGCAGCGTAGGAGGGCGCGCCGTGTACAATGAGCAGTACTTC.

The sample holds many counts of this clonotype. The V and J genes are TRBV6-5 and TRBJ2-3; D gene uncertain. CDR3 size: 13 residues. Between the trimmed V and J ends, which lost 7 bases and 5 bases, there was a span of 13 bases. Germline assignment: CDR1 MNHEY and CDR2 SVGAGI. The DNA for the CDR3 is TGTGCCAGCACCAACGGACGGGTAGATACGCAGTATTTT. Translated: CASTNGRVDTQYF.

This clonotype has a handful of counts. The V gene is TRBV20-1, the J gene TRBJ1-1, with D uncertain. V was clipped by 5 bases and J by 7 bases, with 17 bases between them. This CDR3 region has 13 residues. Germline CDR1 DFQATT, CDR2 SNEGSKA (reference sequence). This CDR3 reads CSAWWTDLSEAFF. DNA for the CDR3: TGCAGTGCTTGGTGGACGGATCTGAGTGAAGCTTTCTTT.

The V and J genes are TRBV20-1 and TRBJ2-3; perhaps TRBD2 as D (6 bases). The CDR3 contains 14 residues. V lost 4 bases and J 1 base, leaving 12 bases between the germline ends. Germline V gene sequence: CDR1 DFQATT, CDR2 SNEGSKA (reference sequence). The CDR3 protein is CSAKPSARTDTQYF. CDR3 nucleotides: TGCAGTGCTAAACCTAGCGCCCGCACAGATACGCAGTATTTT.

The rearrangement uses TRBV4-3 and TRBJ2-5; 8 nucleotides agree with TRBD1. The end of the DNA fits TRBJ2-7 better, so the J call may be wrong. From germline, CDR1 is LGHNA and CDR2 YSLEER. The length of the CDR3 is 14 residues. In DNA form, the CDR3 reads TGCGCCAGCAGCCAAGATGACAGGGGCTACGAGCAGTACTTC. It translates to CASSQDDRGYEQYF.

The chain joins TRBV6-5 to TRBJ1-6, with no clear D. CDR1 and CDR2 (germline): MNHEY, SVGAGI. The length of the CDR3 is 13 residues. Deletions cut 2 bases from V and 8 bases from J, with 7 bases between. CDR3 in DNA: TGTGCCAGCAGTTACCAGGCAGATTCACCCCTCCACTTT. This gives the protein CASSYQADSPLHF.

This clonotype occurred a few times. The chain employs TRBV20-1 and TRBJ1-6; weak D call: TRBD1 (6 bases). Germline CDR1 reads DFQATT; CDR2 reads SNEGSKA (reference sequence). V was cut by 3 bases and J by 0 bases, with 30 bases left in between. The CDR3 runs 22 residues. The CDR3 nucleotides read TGCAGTGCTAGGCTTAACGTCCGGGACAAAGCTTTTTTGAGCTCCTATAATTCACCCCTCCACTTT. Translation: CSARLNVRDKAFLSSYNSPLHF.

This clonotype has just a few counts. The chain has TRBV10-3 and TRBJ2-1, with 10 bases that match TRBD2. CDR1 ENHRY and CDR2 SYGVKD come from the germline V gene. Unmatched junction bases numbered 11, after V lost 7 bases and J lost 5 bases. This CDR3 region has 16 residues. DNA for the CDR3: TGTGCCATCAAAAGTCCAGCGGGAGGGCCCAACAATGAGCAGTTCTTC. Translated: CAIKSPAGGPNNEQFF.

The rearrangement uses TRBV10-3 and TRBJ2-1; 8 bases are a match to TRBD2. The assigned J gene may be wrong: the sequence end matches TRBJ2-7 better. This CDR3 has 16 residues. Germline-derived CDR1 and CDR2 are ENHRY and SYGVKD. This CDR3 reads CAISDRGGSSYNEQYF. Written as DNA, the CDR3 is TGTGCCATCAGTGATCGGGGGGGGAGCTCCTACAATGAGCAGTACTTC.

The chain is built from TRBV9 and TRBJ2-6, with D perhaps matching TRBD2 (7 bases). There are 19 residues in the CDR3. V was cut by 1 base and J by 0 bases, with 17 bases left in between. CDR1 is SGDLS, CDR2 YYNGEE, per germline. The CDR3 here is CASSVTGGGARSGANVLTF. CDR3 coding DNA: TGTGCCAGCAGCGTAACTGGTGGGGGGGCTCGCTCTGGGGCCAACGTCCTGACTTTC.

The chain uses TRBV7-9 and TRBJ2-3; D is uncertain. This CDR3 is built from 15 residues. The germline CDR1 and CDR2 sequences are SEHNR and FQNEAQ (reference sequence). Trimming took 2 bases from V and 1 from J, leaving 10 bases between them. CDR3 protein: CASSLKLFGTDTQYF. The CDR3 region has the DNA TGTGCCAGCAGCTTAAAGCTGTTTGGCACAGATACGCAGTATTTT.

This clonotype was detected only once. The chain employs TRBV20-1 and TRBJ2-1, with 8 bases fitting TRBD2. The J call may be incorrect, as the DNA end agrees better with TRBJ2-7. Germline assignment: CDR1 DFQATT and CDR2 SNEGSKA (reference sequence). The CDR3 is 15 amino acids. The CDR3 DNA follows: TGCAGTGCTAGAGTCCCCGGGAGGGCCCGTAATGAGCAGTACTTC. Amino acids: CSARVPGRARNEQYF.

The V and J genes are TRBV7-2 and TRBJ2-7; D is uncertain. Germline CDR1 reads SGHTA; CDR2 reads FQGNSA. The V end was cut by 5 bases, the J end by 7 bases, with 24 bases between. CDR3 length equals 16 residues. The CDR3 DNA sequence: TGTGCCAGCAGCCCCGATTCAAGACTGGCGTACAATGAGCAGTACTTC. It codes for CASSPDSRLAYNEQYF.

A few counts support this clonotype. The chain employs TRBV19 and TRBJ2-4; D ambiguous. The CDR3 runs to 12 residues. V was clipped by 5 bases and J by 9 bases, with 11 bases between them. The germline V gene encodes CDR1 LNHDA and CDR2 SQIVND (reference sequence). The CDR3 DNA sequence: TGTGCCAGTAGTTCTATCTACGGCATTCAGTACTTC. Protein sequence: CASSSIYGIQYF.